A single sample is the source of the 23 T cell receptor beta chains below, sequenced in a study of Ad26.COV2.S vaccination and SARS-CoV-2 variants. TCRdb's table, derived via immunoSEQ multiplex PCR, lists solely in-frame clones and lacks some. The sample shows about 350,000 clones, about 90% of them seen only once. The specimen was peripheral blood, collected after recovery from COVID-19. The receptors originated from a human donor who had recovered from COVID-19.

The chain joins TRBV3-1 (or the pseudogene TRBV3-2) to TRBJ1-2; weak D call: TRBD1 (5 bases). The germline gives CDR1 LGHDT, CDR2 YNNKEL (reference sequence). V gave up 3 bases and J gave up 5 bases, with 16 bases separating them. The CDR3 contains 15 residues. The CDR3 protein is CASSQLVGGEYGYTF. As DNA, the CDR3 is TGTGCCAGCAGCCAGCTGGTGGGGGGAGAATATGGCTACACCTTC.

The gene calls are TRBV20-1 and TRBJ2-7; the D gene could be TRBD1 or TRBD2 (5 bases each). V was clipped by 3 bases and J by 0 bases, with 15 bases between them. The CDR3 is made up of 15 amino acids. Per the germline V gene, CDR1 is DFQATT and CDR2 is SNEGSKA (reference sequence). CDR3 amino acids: CSASSSQGASYEQYF. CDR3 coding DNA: TGCAGTGCTAGTTCCAGCCAGGGAGCCTCCTACGAGCAGTACTTC.

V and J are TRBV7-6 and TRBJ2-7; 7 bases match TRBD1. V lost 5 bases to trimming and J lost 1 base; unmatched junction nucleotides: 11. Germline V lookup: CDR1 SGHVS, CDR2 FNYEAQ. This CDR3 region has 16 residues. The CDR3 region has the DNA TGTGCCAGCAGCCCACGGACAGGAACCAGGTCCTACGAGCAGTACTTC. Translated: CASSPRTGTRSYEQYF.

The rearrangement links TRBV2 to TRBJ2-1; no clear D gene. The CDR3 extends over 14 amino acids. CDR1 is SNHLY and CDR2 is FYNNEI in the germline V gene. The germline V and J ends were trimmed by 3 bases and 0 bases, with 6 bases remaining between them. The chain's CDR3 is CASSEVNSYNEQFF. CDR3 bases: TGTGCCAGCAGTGAGGTGAACTCCTACAATGAGCAGTTCTTC.

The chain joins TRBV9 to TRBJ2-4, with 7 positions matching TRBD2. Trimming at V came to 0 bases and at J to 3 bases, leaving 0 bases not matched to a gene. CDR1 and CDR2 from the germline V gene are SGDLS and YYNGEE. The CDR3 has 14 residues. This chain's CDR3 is CASSVAGGKNIQYF. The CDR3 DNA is TGTGCCAGCAGCGTAGCGGGAGGCAAAAACATTCAGTACTTC.

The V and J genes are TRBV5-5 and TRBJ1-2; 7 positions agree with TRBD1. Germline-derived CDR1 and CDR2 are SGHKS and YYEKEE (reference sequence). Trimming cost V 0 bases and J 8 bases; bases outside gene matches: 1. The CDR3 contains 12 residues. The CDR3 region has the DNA TGTGCCAGCAGCTTGGTAGGGGGCGGCTACACCTTC. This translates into CASSLVGGGYTF.

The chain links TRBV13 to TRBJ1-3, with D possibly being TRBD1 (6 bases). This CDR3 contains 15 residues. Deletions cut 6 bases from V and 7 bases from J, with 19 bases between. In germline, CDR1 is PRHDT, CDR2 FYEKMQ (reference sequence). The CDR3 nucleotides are TGTGCCAGCAGGCCAGATGCGGGGGGCAGGAACACCATATATTTT. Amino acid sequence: CASRPDAGGRNTIYF.

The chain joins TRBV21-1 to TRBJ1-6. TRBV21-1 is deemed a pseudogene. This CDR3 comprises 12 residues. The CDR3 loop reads CASTGANSPLHF. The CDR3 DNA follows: TGTGCCAGCACGGGAGCAAATTCACCCCTCCACTTT.

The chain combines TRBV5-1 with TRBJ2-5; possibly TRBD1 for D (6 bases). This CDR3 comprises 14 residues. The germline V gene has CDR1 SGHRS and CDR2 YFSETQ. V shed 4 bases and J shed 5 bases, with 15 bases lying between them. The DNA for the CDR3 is TGCGCCAGCAGCCCCGGACAGCTAAGGGAGACCCAGTACTTC. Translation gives CASSPGQLRETQYF. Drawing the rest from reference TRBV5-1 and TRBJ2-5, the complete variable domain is KAGVTQTPRYLIKTRGQQVTLSCSPISGHRSVSWYQQTPGQGLQFLFEYFSETQRNKGNFPGRFSGRQFSNSRSEMNVSTLELGDSALYLCASSPGQLRETQYFGPGTRLLVL.

Written as DNA, the CDR3 is TGTGCCAGCAGCTTAGCGTGGGGCCAAGAGACCCAGTACTTC. It codes for CASSLAWGQETQYF. The chain is built from TRBV7-2 and TRBJ2-5; D gene uncertain. Germline CDR1 and CDR2: SGHTA and FQGNSA. This CDR3 spans 14 amino acids. The V end was cut by 0 bases, the J end by 1 base, with 6 bases between.

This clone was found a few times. The CDR3 region has the DNA TGTGCCAGCAGTTACCCAAGACTGGAGGATTCACCCCTCCACTTT. Residues: CASSYPRLEDSPLHF. J is TRBJ1-6 and V is TRBV6-6, with no clear D. There are 15 residues in the CDR3. V lost 2 bases, J lost 8 bases, and 13 bases lay in between. Germline CDR1 reads MNHNY; CDR2 reads SVGAGI (reference sequence).

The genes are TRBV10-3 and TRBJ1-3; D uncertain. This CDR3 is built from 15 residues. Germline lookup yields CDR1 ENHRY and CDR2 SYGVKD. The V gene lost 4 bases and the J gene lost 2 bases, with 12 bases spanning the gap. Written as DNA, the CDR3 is TGTGCCATCAGTGGTCCCAACGTGGCTGGAAACACCATATATTTT. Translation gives CAISGPNVAGNTIYF.

The DNA of the CDR3 is TGCAGCGTTGGGGACAGTCCTAACTATGGCTACACCTTC. It is translated as CSVGDSPNYGYTF. This chain connects TRBV29-1 to TRBJ1-2; 7 nucleotides line up with TRBD1. Germline-derived CDR1 and CDR2 are SQVTM and ANQGSEA. This CDR3 comprises 13 residues. V lost 4 bases, J lost 0 bases, and 2 bases stayed unmatched.

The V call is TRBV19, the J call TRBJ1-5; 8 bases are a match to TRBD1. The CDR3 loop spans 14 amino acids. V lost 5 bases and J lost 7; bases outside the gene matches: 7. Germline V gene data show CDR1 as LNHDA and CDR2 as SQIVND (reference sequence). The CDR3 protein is CASSQDRGGQPQHF. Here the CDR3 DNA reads TGTGCCAGTAGTCAAGACAGGGGAGGCCAGCCCCAGCATTTT.

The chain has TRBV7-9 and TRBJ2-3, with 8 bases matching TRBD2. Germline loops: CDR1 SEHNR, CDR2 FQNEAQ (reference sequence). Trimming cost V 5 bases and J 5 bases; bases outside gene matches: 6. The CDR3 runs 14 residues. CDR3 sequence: CASSRGGQGDTQYF. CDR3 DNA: TGTGCCAGCAGCCGGGGGGGCCAAGGAGATACGCAGTATTTT.

DNA of the CDR3: TGTGCCAGCAGCCAACGGGGGATGGAAACCTCCTACGAGCAGTACTTC. This translates into CASSQRGMETSYEQYF. The gene calls are TRBV3-1 (or the pseudogene TRBV3-2) and TRBJ2-7; tentative D call: TRBD2 (6 bases). The CDR3 is 16 amino acids. The germline gives CDR1 LGHDT, CDR2 YNNKEL (reference sequence). Trimming removed 2 bases from V and 0 bases from J, with 14 bases in between.

The chain's CDR3 is CASSRAQGSYNEQFF. In nucleotides, the CDR3 is TGTGCCAGCAGCAGGGCACAGGGCTCCTACAATGAGCAGTTCTTC. This sequence joins TRBV7-3 and TRBJ2-1, with D possibly matching TRBD1 (6 bases). Trimming removed 5 bases from V and 0 bases from J, with 11 bases in between. The CDR3 length is 15 residues. CDR1 is SGHTA and CDR2 is FQGTGA in the germline V gene.

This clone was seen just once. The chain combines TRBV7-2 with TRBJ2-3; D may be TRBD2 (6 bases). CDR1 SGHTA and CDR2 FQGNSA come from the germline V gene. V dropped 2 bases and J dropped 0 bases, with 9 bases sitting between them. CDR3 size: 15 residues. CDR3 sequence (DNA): TGTGCCAGCAGCTTATTAGGGACTAGCACAGATACGCAGTATTTT. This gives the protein CASSLLGTSTDTQYF.

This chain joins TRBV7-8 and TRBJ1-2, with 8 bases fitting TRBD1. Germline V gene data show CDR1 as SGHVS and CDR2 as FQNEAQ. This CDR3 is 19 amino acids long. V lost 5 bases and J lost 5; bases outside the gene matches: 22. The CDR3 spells CASSPPLVTGDGVWYGYTF. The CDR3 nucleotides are TGTGCCAGCAGCCCGCCTTTGGTGACAGGGGACGGCGTGTGGTATGGCTACACCTTC.

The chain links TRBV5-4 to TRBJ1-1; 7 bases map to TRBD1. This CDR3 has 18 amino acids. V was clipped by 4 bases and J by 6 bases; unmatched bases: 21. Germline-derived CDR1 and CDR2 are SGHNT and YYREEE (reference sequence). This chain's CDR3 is CASSLLLAPTGNGAEAFF. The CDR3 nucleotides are TGTGCCAGCAGCCTGCTACTCGCACCGACAGGGAATGGCGCTGAAGCTTTCTTT.

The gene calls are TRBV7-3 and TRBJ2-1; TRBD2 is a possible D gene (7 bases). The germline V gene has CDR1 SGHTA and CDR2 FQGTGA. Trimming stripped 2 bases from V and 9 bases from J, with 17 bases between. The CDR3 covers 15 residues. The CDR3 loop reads CASSLAGARGTEQFF. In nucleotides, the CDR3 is TGTGCCAGCAGCTTAGCGGGGGCGCGGGGGACTGAGCAGTTCTTC.

In DNA form, the CDR3 reads TGTGCCAGCAGCTTAGATCGGGGATCGGGCACTGAAGCTTTCTTT. Its protein is CASSLDRGSGTEAFF. This chain connects TRBV7-9 to TRBJ1-1, with D unclear. The CDR3 covers 15 residues. The germline CDR1 and CDR2 sequences are SEHNR and FQNEAQ (reference sequence). V dropped 1 base and J dropped 4 bases, with 13 bases sitting between them.

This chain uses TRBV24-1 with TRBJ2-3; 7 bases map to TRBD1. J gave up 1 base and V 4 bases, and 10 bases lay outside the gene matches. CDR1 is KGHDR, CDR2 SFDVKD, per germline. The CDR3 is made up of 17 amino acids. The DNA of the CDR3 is TGTGCCACCAGTGAACCGGTTAGACAGGGCGGCACAGATACGCAGTATTTT. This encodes CATSEPVRQGGTDTQYF.